Presented here are 24 T cell receptor beta chains from one specimen sequenced in a study of beta chain features in type 1 diabetes. TCRB transcripts that were expressed got sequenced, as all of the isolated RNA had been reverse transcribed. Clones were read by immunoSEQ multiplex PCR, and TCRdb kept only the in-frame ones, dropping some. The sample comprises 450,000 to 600,000 clones, 25% to 35% of which are singletons, and about 0.06% rests with the top ten. Sequenced input: naive CD4+ T cells from blood. The receptors stem from a man between 18 and 35 years old in good health.

This clone was found a few times. The chain carries TRBV15 and TRBJ2-2; no firm D call. V was clipped by 0 bases and J by 5 bases, with 10 bases between them. The CDR3 spans 15 residues. Germline-derived CDR1 and CDR2 are LNHNV and YYDKDF (reference sequence). The CDR3 is CATSRDVVGTGELFF. CDR3 coding DNA: TGTGCCACCAGCAGAGATGTAGTGGGAACCGGGGAGCTGTTTTTT.

The J gene is TRBJ1-1, the V gene TRBV29-1; 8 nucleotides line up with TRBD1. V was pared by 6 bases and J by 1 base, with 4 bases of the junction left unmatched. Germline V gives CDR1 SQVTM, CDR2 ANQGSEA. The CDR3 runs 13 residues. DNA for the CDR3: TGCAGCGTAGGGGACAGGACGAACACTGAAGCTTTCTTT. It is translated as CSVGDRTNTEAFF.

CDR3 sequence (DNA): TGTGCCAGCAGCTTAGCACCCCAGCATGGCTACACCTTC. Translated, it gives CASSLAPQHGYTF. V and J are TRBV7-9 and TRBJ1-2; no reliable D call. This CDR3 is 13 amino acids long. Trimming took 0 bases from V and 6 from J, leaving 8 bases between them. Looked up from germline, CDR1 is SEHNR and CDR2 is FQNEAQ (reference sequence).

The V gene is TRBV4-3, the J gene TRBJ2-7; no clear D. CDR3 length: 16 amino acids. The V gene lost 0 bases and the J gene lost 0 bases, with 12 bases spanning the gap. Germline V CDR1 and CDR2: LGHNA, YSLEER. CDR3 sequence (DNA): TGCGCCAGCAGCCAAGAAAGAAGCACGGACTCCTACGAGCAGTACTTC. This sequence encodes CASSQERSTDSYEQYF.

This clone has just a few counts. The identical CDR3 is also encoded by other nucleotide sequences in the sample. The chain combines TRBV30 with TRBJ1-5; D is uncertain. CDR3 length: 13 residues. Germline CDR1 and CDR2: GTSNPN and SVGIG (reference sequence). Trimming cost V 2 bases and J 2 bases, with 7 bases left between them. The CDR3 region has the DNA TGTGCCTGGAGTATACGAGGCAATCAGCCCCAGCATTTT. Its translation: CAWSIRGNQPQHF.

To note about this clone: The same CDR3 also results from other DNA sequences found in this sample. The chain couples TRBV30 to TRBJ2-5; possibly TRBD1 or TRBD2 for D (6 bases each). The CDR3 contains 11 residues. Germline CDR1 reads GTSNPN; CDR2 reads SVGIG (reference sequence). The V and J ends lost 0 bases and 11 bases respectively, with 10 bases between them. The CDR3 is CAWSVGGTQYF. The CDR3 DNA is TGTGCCTGGAGTGTAGGCGGGACACAGTACTTC.

The chain joins TRBV5-6 to TRBJ2-1; 13 bases line up with TRBD2. V gave up 4 bases and J gave up 8 bases; unmatched junction bases: 9. CDR1 and CDR2 from the germline V gene are SGHDT and YYEEEE. The CDR3 has 16 residues. The CDR3 loop is CASSPMPTSGRHEQFF. The CDR3 DNA reads as TGTGCCAGCAGCCCCATGCCGACTAGCGGGAGGCATGAGCAGTTCTTC.

The V gene is TRBV2, the J gene TRBJ1-1; the match to TRBD1 covers 9 bases. The CDR3 has 13 amino acids. V dropped 10 bases and J dropped 4; count of bases not matched to a gene: 7. Germline loops: CDR1 SNHLY, CDR2 FYNNEI. CDR3 residues: CATSGQGVTEAFF. The CDR3 bases are TGTGCCACTTCGGGACAGGGAGTCACTGAAGCTTTCTTT.

Only a few counts were recorded for this clone. J is TRBJ2-7 and V is TRBV29-1, with 7 bases matching TRBD1. The trim removed 4 bases at V and 2 bases at J, leaving 5 bases unmatched. The CDR3 is 13 amino acids. From germline, CDR1 is SQVTM and CDR2 ANQGSEA. CDR3 in amino acids: CSVGQGSPYEQYF. Here the CDR3 DNA reads TGCAGCGTTGGACAGGGAAGTCCCTACGAGCAGTACTTC.

The chain joins TRBV7-2 to TRBJ2-5; D is unclear. V gave up 1 base and J gave up 5 bases, with 11 bases separating them. In germline, CDR1 is SGHTA, CDR2 FQGNSA. This CDR3 comprises 14 residues. The CDR3 reads CASSLGPVRETQYF. DNA for the CDR3: TGTGCCAGCAGCTTAGGTCCGGTTCGGGAGACCCAGTACTTC.

The DNA for the CDR3 is TGTGCCAGCAGACTTCCCTCAGGGGGCTCCTACGAGCAGTACTTC. Its translation is CASRLPSGGSYEQYF. V usage is TRBV28 and J usage is TRBJ2-7, with 7 positions matching TRBD1. This CDR3 spans 15 amino acids. Germline trimming cut 6 bases from V and 0 bases from J; bases unmatched to any gene: 8. Germline assignment: CDR1 MDHEN and CDR2 SYDVKM.

V and J are TRBV30 and TRBJ2-3, with 7 bases identical to TRBD2. The CDR3 runs to 15 residues. Trimming removed 2 bases from V and 3 bases from J; junction bases left unmatched: 8. Germline V gene sequence: CDR1 GTSNPN, CDR2 SVGIG (reference sequence). Here the CDR3 reads CAWSRGRALTDTQYF. The CDR3 DNA is TGTGCCTGGAGTCGGGGGAGGGCCTTGACAGATACGCAGTATTTT.

The chain recombines TRBV30 with TRBJ1-4; TRBD1 matches at 7 bases. The V gene's germline CDR1 is GTSNPN and CDR2 SVGIG (reference sequence). Trimming cost V 3 bases and J 8 bases; bases outside gene matches: 6. The CDR3 runs to 13 residues. DNA for the CDR3: TGTGCCTGGAGGTTATACAGGGGAGAAAAACTGTTTTTT. Translating it yields CAWRLYRGEKLFF.

This clone was seen a few times. The V gene is TRBV30, the J gene TRBJ1-1; D is possibly TRBD1 (6 bases). The germline V and J ends were trimmed by 5 bases and 8 bases, with 21 bases remaining between them. CDR3 length: 14 amino acids. Per the germline V gene, CDR1 is GTSNPN and CDR2 is SVGIG (reference sequence). The CDR3 loop reads CAWLLRDTLTEAFF. The CDR3 DNA is TGTGCCTGGCTACTCCGGGACACGCTTACAGAAGCTTTCTTT.

V usage is TRBV29-1 and J usage is TRBJ2-7, with a possible D match to TRBD1 (5 bases). CDR3 length: 13 amino acids. Germline V gene data show CDR1 as SQVTM and CDR2 as ANQGSEA. The V end lost 5 bases, the J end lost 3 bases, and 14 bases lay between the germline ends. CDR3 protein: CSVLDRRDYEQYF. CDR3 coding DNA: TGCAGCGTTCTCGACAGACGTGACTACGAGCAGTACTTC.

This chain links TRBV10-3 with TRBJ1-5; no definite D call. Between the trimmed V and J ends, which lost 6 bases and 10 bases, there was a span of 16 bases. This CDR3 comprises 13 residues. Looked up from germline, CDR1 is ENHRY and CDR2 is SYGVKD. This CDR3 is CAISETLNYPQHF. The CDR3, as DNA: TGTGCCATCAGCGAGACCCTAAATTATCCCCAGCATTTT.

The chain links TRBV25-1 to TRBJ2-7; a weak D match, TRBD2 (5 bases). This CDR3 has 13 residues. Between the trimmed V and J ends, which lost 5 bases and 6 bases, there was a span of 14 bases. Per the germline V gene, CDR1 is MGHDK and CDR2 is SYGVNS. CDR3 in amino acids: CASSRGLEGEQYF. The DNA for the CDR3 is TGTGCCAGCAGTAGAGGGCTCGAGGGCGAGCAGTACTTC.

This chain connects TRBV4-1 to TRBJ1-1; D remains unclear. Deletions cut 6 bases from V and 1 base from J, with 18 bases between. The CDR3 consists of 16 residues. Germline V gene lookup returns CDR1 MGHRA and CDR2 YSYEKL. The CDR3 spells CASRTSFVAENTEAFF. Written as DNA, the CDR3 is TGCGCCAGCAGAACAAGTTTCGTGGCCGAGAACACTGAAGCTTTCTTT.

The chain combines TRBV5-1 with TRBJ2-1; 11 positions agree with TRBD2. Germline values: CDR1 SGHRS, CDR2 YFSETQ. CDR3 length: 15 amino acids. Trimming removed 2 bases from V and 7 bases from J; junction bases left unmatched: 5. In nucleotides, the CDR3 is TGCGCCAGCAGCTTAGTAGCGGGAGGGAGGAATGAGCAGTTCTTC. This encodes CASSLVAGGRNEQFF.

The chain employs TRBV12-5 and TRBJ1-5; TRBD1 matches 7 bases. The V and J ends lost 8 bases and 7 bases, in that order; junction bases with no gene match: 11. Per germline, CDR1 LGHNT and CDR2 FRNRAP. The CDR3 is 14 amino acids. CDR3 nucleotide sequence: TGTGCTAGTAGGACTACAGGGGATCGGCAGCCCCAGCATTTT. This encodes CASRTTGDRQPQHF.

The chain carries TRBV5-1 and TRBJ1-2, with 7 positions matching TRBD1. Looked up from germline, CDR1 is SGHRS and CDR2 is YFSETQ. Losses at the gene ends were 0 bases for V and 5 bases for J; bases not matched to a gene: 7. The CDR3 is 15 residues long. As DNA, the CDR3 is TGCGCCAGCAGCTTGGTTATAGGGGGCGCGTATGGCTACACCTTC. This sequence encodes CASSLVIGGAYGYTF.

A few counts support this clone. The chain joins TRBV5-1 to TRBJ2-7; 8 nucleotides match TRBD1. The germline gives CDR1 SGHRS, CDR2 YFSETQ. This CDR3 has 14 amino acids. V shed 0 bases and J 6 bases; nucleotides not matched to a gene: 5. This CDR3 is CASSLEDRVGEQYF. The CDR3 coding sequence is TGCGCCAGCAGCTTGGAGGACAGGGTCGGCGAGCAGTACTTC.

In this sample, this clone turned up a few times. The chain recombines TRBV6-5 with TRBJ2-5, with D possibly TRBD2 on 6 matching bases. Between the trimmed V and J ends, which lost 5 bases and 5 bases, there was a span of 15 bases. Germline values: CDR1 MNHEY, CDR2 SVGAGI. CDR3 length: 14 amino acids. CDR3 bases: TGTGCCAGCAGTGCCCCGGAGGGCCTGGAGACCCAGTACTTC. Translated, it gives CASSAPEGLETQYF.

The chain is built from TRBV19 and TRBJ2-7; 9 bases are shared with TRBD1. CDR1 is LNHDA and CDR2 is SQIVND in the germline V gene (reference sequence). Trimming at V came to 4 bases and at J to 3 bases, leaving 7 bases not matched to a gene. This CDR3 contains 15 residues. CDR3 nucleotides: TGTGCCAGTAGTAACCCCGGGACAGGGAGCTACGAGCAGTACTTC. As protein: CASSNPGTGSYEQYF.